These 13 T cell receptor beta chains share one sample of origin, sequenced in a study of blood T cell repertoires in COVID-19. The assay was immunoSEQ multiplex PCR, and TCRdb's table has in-frame clones only and misses some. The sample shows 65,000 to 90,000 clones, around 80% of them seen only once. Input material: peripheral blood. The origin of the receptors is a man aged 55-75 years with acute or convalescent COVID-19.

In this sample, this clone turned up a few times. The CDR3 is CASSGDFYEQYF. The CDR3 coding sequence is TGTGCCAGCAGCGGGGACTTCTACGAGCAGTACTTC. The chain carries TRBV3-1 (or the pseudogene TRBV3-2) and TRBJ2-7, with a tentative D call TRBD2 (6 bases). V gave up 5 bases and J gave up 3 bases, with 8 bases separating them. CDR3 length equals 12 residues. CDR1 LGHDT and CDR2 YNNKEL come from the germline V gene (reference sequence).

V usage is TRBV7-2 and J usage is TRBJ2-3; D uncertain. V dropped 5 bases and J dropped 0 bases, with 12 bases sitting between them. Per the germline V gene, CDR1 is SGHTA and CDR2 is FQGNSA. The CDR3 has 15 residues. The CDR3 spells CASSPWRSSTDTQYF. CDR3 sequence (DNA): TGTGCCAGCAGCCCCTGGCGGTCTAGCACAGATACGCAGTATTTT.

This chain uses TRBV3-1 (or the pseudogene TRBV3-2) with TRBJ2-2; D is unresolved. Between the trimmed V and J ends, which lost 1 base and 4 bases, there was a span of 10 bases. Germline loops: CDR1 LGHDT, CDR2 YNNKEL (reference sequence). This CDR3 has 15 amino acids. In nucleotides, the CDR3 is TGTGCCAGCAGCCAAGGTTCAAGGAGCACCGGGGAGCTGTTTTTT. As protein: CASSQGSRSTGELFF.

This chain uses TRBV10-3 with TRBJ1-2, with a weak D call TRBD1 (5 bases). Germline CDR1 is ENHRY and CDR2 is SYGVKD. Trimming shortened V by 4 bases and J by 4 bases, and 13 bases separated the two germline ends. This CDR3 has 14 residues. The CDR3 sequence: CAISVDSIVYGYTF. The CDR3 DNA reads as TGTGCCATCAGTGTTGACAGTATTGTCTATGGCTACACCTTC.

The CDR3 loop is CASSPGDRDGSGAFF. CDR3 DNA: TGTGCCAGCAGCCCGGGGGACAGGGACGGATCGGGAGCTTTCTTT. The rearrangement uses TRBV7-2 and TRBJ1-1; 9 bases map to TRBD1. Per the germline V gene, CDR1 is SGHTA and CDR2 is FQGNSA. The CDR3 contains 15 residues. The J segment lost 10 bases and the V segment lost 5 bases, leaving 14 bases of the junction unmatched.

The chain combines TRBV3-1 (or the pseudogene TRBV3-2) with TRBJ2-4; no firm D call. This CDR3 is 13 amino acids long. The germline V gene encodes CDR1 LGHDT and CDR2 YNNKEL (reference sequence). The germline V and J ends were trimmed by 8 bases and 6 bases, with 14 bases remaining between them. CDR3 residues: CASRPSAANIQYF. The CDR3 bases are TGTGCCAGCCGGCCCTCGGCGGCAAACATTCAGTACTTC.

J is TRBJ1-2 and V is TRBV6-5; 7 nucleotides match TRBD1. The J segment lost 8 bases and the V segment lost 8 bases, leaving 11 bases of the junction unmatched. The CDR3 covers 13 residues. Germline V gene data show CDR1 as MNHEY and CDR2 as SVGAGI. The CDR3: CASAFDRVGGYTF. The DNA of the CDR3 is TGTGCCAGCGCCTTCGACAGGGTGGGCGGCTACACCTTC.

The chain links TRBV3-1 (or the pseudogene TRBV3-2) to TRBJ1-2, with 7 nucleotides matching TRBD1. Trimming at V came to 8 bases and at J to 0 bases, leaving 3 bases not matched to a gene. Looked up from germline, CDR1 is LGHDT and CDR2 is YNNKEL (reference sequence). The CDR3 has 13 residues. CDR3 in DNA: TGTGCCAGCGGGGACAGCGCTAACTATGGCTACACCTTC. It is translated as CASGDSANYGYTF.

The genes are TRBV12-3 or TRBV12-4 and TRBJ1-5, with D unresolved. The V end was cut by 7 bases, the J end by 2 bases, with 6 bases between. This CDR3 has 12 amino acids. The CDR3 here is CASNFGNQPQHF. The DNA for the CDR3 is TGTGCCAGCAATTTCGGCAATCAGCCCCAGCATTTT.

This sequence joins TRBV5-4 and TRBJ1-2, with 8 positions matching TRBD1. This CDR3 comprises 15 residues. Germline trimming cut 4 bases from V and 2 bases from J; bases unmatched to any gene: 7. Germline values: CDR1 SGHNT, CDR2 YYREEE (reference sequence). CDR3 sequence (DNA): TGTGCCAGCAGCCCACAGGGGGAGGCCAACTATGGCTACACCTTC. It yields the protein CASSPQGEANYGYTF.

The chain carries TRBV12-3 or TRBV12-4 and TRBJ1-1; no definite D call. The CDR3 is 13 amino acids. The V and J ends lost 6 bases and 6 bases respectively, with 14 bases between them. CDR3 protein: CASRPREASEAFF. CDR3 sequence (DNA): TGTGCCAGCAGACCCCGTGAGGCATCTGAAGCTTTCTTT.

The J gene is TRBJ2-7, the V gene TRBV5-3; D remains ambiguous. TRBV5-3 is an ORF; its function is uncertain. Between the trimmed V and J ends, which lost 4 bases and 3 bases, there was a span of 17 bases. The CDR3 contains 15 residues. CDR3: CARSEGDTLSYEQYF. In nucleotides, the CDR3 is TGTGCCAGAAGCGAAGGCGACACTTTAAGCTACGAGCAGTACTTC.

This clone was seen a single time. CDR3 sequence (DNA): TGTGCCAGCTCACCAGGACAGGCGGGTTCACCCCTCCACTTT. This encodes CASSPGQAGSPLHF. The chain uses TRBV18 and TRBJ1-6, with 7 bases aligning to TRBD1. Germline CDR1 and CDR2: KGHSH and LQKENI. The CDR3 runs 14 residues. With 2 bases clipped from V and 9 bases from J, the junction kept 4 bases outside the gene matches.